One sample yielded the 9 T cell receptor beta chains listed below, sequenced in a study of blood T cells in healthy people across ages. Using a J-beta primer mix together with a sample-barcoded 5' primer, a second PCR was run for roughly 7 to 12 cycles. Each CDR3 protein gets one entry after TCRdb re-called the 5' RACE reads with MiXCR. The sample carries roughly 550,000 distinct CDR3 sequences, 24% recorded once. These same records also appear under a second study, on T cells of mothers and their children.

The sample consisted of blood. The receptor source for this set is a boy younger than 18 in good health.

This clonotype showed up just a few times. The CDR3 sequence: CSARGLARNEQFF. CDR3 DNA sequence: TGCAGTGCTAGAGGACTAGCGAGGAATGAGCAGTTCTTC. The gene calls are TRBV20-1 and TRBJ2-1; 8 nucleotides align to TRBD2. CDR1 DFQATT and CDR2 SNEGSKA come from the germline V gene (reference sequence). The trim removed 1 base at V and 7 bases at J, leaving 3 bases unmatched. This CDR3 has 13 amino acids.

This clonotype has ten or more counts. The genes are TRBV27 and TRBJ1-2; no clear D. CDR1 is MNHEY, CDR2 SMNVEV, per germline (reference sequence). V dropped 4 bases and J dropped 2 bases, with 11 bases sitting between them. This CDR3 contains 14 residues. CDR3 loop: CASSSSTDNYGYTF. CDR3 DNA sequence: TGTGCCAGCAGTTCGTCCACGGACAACTATGGCTACACCTTC.

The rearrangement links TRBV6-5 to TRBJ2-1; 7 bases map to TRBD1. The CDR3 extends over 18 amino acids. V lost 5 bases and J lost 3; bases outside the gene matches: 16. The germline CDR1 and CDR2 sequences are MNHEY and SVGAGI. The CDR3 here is CASSIQGWSPVGYNEQFF. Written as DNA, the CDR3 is TGTGCCAGCAGTATACAGGGGTGGTCCCCCGTGGGCTACAATGAGCAGTTCTTC.

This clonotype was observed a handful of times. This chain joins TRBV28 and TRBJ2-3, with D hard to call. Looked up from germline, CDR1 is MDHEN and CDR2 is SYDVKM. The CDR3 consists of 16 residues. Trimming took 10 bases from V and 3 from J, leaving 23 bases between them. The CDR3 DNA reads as TGTGCCACCCATATAGCTGAAGCGTTGGCGACAGATACGCAGTATTTT. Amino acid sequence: CATHIAEALATDTQYF.

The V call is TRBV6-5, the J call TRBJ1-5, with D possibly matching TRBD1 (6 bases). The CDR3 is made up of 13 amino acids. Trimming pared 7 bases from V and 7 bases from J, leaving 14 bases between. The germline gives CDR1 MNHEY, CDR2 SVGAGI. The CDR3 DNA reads TGTGCCAGCATGGGGGGGCCGGGACAGCCCCAGCATTTT. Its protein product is CASMGGPGQPQHF.

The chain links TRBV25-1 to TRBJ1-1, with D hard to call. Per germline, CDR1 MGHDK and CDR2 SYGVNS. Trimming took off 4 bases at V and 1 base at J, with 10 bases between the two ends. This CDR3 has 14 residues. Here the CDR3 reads CASSGGVGNTEAFF. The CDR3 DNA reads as TGTGCCAGCAGTGGAGGTGTTGGGAACACTGAAGCTTTCTTT.

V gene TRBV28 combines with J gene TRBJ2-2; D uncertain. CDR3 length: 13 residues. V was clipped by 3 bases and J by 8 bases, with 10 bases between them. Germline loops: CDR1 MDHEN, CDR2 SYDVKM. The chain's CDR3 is CASSFPTPGELFF. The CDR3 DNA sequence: TGTGCCAGCAGTTTCCCCACCCCTGGGGAGCTGTTTTTT.

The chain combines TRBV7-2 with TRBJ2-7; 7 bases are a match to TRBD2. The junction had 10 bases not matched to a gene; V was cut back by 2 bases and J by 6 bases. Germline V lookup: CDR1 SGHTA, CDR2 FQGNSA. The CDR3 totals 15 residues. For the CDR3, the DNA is TGTGCCAGCAGCTTAATCACTAGCGCCGACTGCGAGCAGTACTTC. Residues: CASSLITSADCEQYF.

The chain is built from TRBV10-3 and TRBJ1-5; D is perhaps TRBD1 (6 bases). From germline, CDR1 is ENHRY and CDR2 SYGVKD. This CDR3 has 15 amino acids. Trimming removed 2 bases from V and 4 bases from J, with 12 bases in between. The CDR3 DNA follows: TGTGCCATCAGTGAGGGGGGCAGAGGAAATCAGCCCCAGCATTTT. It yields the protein CAISEGGRGNQPQHF.